This T cell receptor (beta chain) is drawn from a study of blood T cell repertoires in COVID-19. At the level of the study: Sites in the United States, Italy and Spain provided acute and convalescent COVID-19 samples. PBMCs, B-cell-depleted T cells, or T cells were the source of the cDNA or gDNA that made up the material.

Between the trimmed V and J ends, which lost 1 base and 3 bases, there was a span of 4 bases. Germline CDR1 is DFQATT and CDR2 is SNEGSKA (reference sequence). This CDR3 contains 11 residues. In the source study's methods: Counts of nucleated cells, estimated from reference gene primer amplification, were obtained. Produced via immunoSEQ multiplex PCR; TCRdb's table is partial and in-frame only. D and trimming come from the DNA, and the V and J calls and clone size come from that table. Of around 91,000 clones listed, around 85% were seen once; the top ten hold roughly 40%. This clonotype was obtained from a man aged 80 or over with acute or convalescent COVID-19. The chain couples TRBV20-1 to TRBJ2-7; no clear D gene. The sample comprised peripheral blood. The CDR3, as DNA: TGCAGTGCTAGAGGGAGCTACGAGCAGTACTTC. It codes for CSARGSYEQYF.